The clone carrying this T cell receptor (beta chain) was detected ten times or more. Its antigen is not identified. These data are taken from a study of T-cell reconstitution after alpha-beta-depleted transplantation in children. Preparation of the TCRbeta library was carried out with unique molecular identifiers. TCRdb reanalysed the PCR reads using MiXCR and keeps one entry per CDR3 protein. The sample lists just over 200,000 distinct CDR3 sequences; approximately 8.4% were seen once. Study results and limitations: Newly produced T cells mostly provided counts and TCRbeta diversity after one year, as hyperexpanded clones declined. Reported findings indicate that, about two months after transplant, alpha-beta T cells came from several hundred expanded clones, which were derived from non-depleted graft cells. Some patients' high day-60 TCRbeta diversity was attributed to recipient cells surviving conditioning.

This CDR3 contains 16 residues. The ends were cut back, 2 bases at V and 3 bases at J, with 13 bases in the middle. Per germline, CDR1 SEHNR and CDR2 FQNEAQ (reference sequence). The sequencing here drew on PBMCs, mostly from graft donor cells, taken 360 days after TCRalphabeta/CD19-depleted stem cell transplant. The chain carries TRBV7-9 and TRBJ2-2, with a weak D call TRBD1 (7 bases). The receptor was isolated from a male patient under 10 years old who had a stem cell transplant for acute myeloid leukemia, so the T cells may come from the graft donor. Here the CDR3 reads CASSLRGDSHTGELFF. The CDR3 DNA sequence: TGTGCCAGCAGCTTAAGGGGGGACAGCCACACCGGGGAGCTGTTTTTT. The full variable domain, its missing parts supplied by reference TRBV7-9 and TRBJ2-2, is DTGVSQNPRHKITKRGQNVTFRCDPISEHNRLYWYRQTLGQGPEFLTYFQNEAQLEKSRLLSDRFSAERPKGSFSTLEIQRTEQGDSAMYLCASSLRGDSHTGELFFGEGSRLTVL.